One and the same sample provided the 15 T cell receptor beta chains below, sequenced in a study of CD8+CD57+ T cells in acquired aplastic anemia (dated by TCRdb to 2017 to 2018). The sequencer listed for this sample is Illumina HiSeq 2000. TCR beta VDJ combination and CDR3 sequence profiling used genomic DNA as the template. Clones were called with MiXCR by TCRdb after fastp trimmed the public reads at Q25, and only in-frame beta chains were retained. Under each unique CDR3 protein, matching rows form one entry showing the most common genes and DNA. This sample gives 100,000 to 150,000 distinct CDR3 sequences in total; around 46% of them show up just once. 2% to 3% of the sample is held by the ten biggest clonotypes. Source material: sorted CD4+, CD8+, or CD8+CD57+ T cells (not recorded which) from PBMCs. Every receptor here comes from a human donor in good health, serving as a control.

This clonotype was recorded at least ten times. The chain employs TRBV5-5 and TRBJ1-5, with D perhaps matching TRBD1 (5 bases). Germline CDR1 reads SGHKS; CDR2 reads YYEKEE (reference sequence). Trimming cost V 5 bases and J 4 bases, with 10 bases left between them. The CDR3 contains 13 residues. The CDR3 nucleotides are TGTGCCAGCAGACAGGTCCTAAATCAGCCCCAGCATTTT. The encoded protein is CASRQVLNQPQHF.

Many counts were recorded for this clonotype. The chain uses TRBV24-1 and TRBJ1-2, with a weak D call TRBD1 (5 bases). V was trimmed by 10 bases and J by 8 bases, leaving 16 bases between them. Germline assignment: CDR1 KGHDR and CDR2 SFDVKD. The CDR3 has 12 amino acids. Here the CDR3 reads CATTDIGGGYTF. The CDR3 coding sequence is TGTGCCACAACAGACATCGGGGGAGGCTACACCTTC.

There are many counts of this clonotype. V is TRBV7-9 and J is TRBJ2-1, with 7 bases lining up with TRBD1. Germline CDR1 SEHNR, CDR2 FQNEAQ (reference sequence). Losses at the gene ends were 0 bases for V and 8 bases for J; bases not matched to a gene: 7. The CDR3 extends over 15 amino acids. CDR3 in amino acids: CASSLAISRGYEQFF. The CDR3 DNA reads TGTGCCAGCAGCTTAGCGATAAGCAGGGGGTATGAGCAGTTCTTC. Drawing the rest from reference TRBV7-9 and TRBJ2-1, the complete variable domain is DTGVSQNPRHKITKRGQNVTFRCDPISEHNRLYWYRQTLGQGPEFLTYFQNEAQLEKSRLLSDRFSAERPKGSFSTLEIQRTEQGDSAMYLCASSLAISRGYEQFFGPGTRLTVL.

This clonotype occurred many times. The V call is TRBV6-5, the J call TRBJ2-7; 9 bases are shared with TRBD1. The CDR3 loop spans 15 amino acids. The germline V gene encodes CDR1 MNHEY and CDR2 SVGAGI. After removal of 4 bases from V and 2 bases from J, the junction contained 6 bases not matched to a gene. Here the CDR3 reads CASSSRTGVTYEQYF. In nucleotides, the CDR3 is TGTGCCAGCAGTTCTCGGACAGGGGTAACCTACGAGCAGTACTTC.

V and J are TRBV7-7 and TRBJ2-5; TRBD2 matches 13 bases. Germline V gene sequence: CDR1 SSHAT, CDR2 FNYEAQ (reference sequence). The CDR3 contains 16 residues. The V and J ends lost 4 bases and 5 bases, in that order; junction bases with no gene match: 7. The CDR3 DNA sequence: TGTGCCAGCAGCTCAGGGACTAGCGGGGTGGGGGAGACCCAGTACTTC. This sequence encodes CASSSGTSGVGETQYF. The whole variable domain, filled in from reference TRBV7-7 and TRBJ2-5, reads GAGVSQSPRYKVTKRGQDVTLRCDPISSHATLYWYQQALGQGPEFLTYFNYEAQPDKSGLPSDRFSAERPEGSISTLTIQRTEQRDSAMYRCASSSGTSGVGETQYFGPGTRLLVL.

This chain uses TRBV29-1 with TRBJ1-6, with D possibly TRBD1 on 6 matching bases. The CDR3 extends over 13 amino acids. Germline values: CDR1 SQVTM, CDR2 ANQGSEA. The V end lost 4 bases, the J end lost 10 bases, and 14 bases lay between the germline ends. Written as DNA, the CDR3 is TGCAGCGTTGGTCAGGGGATGGGATCACCCCTCCACTTT. Protein: CSVGQGMGSPLHF.

The rearrangement links TRBV7-3 to TRBJ2-3; D possibly uses TRBD1 or TRBD2 (6 bases each). The CDR3 extends over 14 amino acids. The germline V gene encodes CDR1 SGHTA and CDR2 FQGTGA. V was pared by 2 bases and J by 6 bases, with 12 bases between. The CDR3 is CASSLSGAGDTQYF. DNA of the CDR3: TGTGCCAGCAGCTTATCGGGGGCAGGGGATACGCAGTATTTT.

This clonotype was picked up many times. V gene TRBV9 combines with J gene TRBJ2-1, with D perhaps TRBD1 (6 bases). The CDR3 is 15 residues long. V was cut by 3 bases and J by 0 bases, with 10 bases left in between. The V gene's germline CDR1 is SGDLS and CDR2 YYNGEE. This CDR3 reads CASSDGQSSYNEQFF. Here the CDR3 DNA reads TGTGCCAGCAGCGATGGACAGAGCTCCTACAATGAGCAGTTCTTC.

The sample holds many counts of this clonotype. Compared with germline, one end of the junction differs, possibly owing to a read error. The V gene is TRBV3-1, the J gene TRBJ2-5, with a weak D call TRBD2 (5 bases). The CDR3 sequence is 12 residues long. Germline V lookup: CDR1 LGHDT, CDR2 YNNKEL (reference sequence). CDR3 sequence (DNA): TGTGCCAGCAGCCGTCCGGACGAGGGATTGAAGTTC. Its protein product is CASSRPDEGLKF.

Ten or more counts support this clonotype. This chain links TRBV12-3 or TRBV12-4 with TRBJ2-7; 9 nucleotides match TRBD1. There are 15 residues in the CDR3. The V and J ends lost 6 bases and 4 bases, in that order; junction bases with no gene match: 10. The chain's CDR3 is CASSYPGQGIYEQYF. The DNA for the CDR3 is TGTGCCAGCAGCTACCCAGGACAGGGGATATACGAGCAGTACTTC.

The chain uses TRBV20-1 and TRBJ1-6, with a tentative D call TRBD1 (5 bases). The CDR3 contains 13 residues. Germline V CDR1 and CDR2: DFQATT, SNEGSKA (reference sequence). V dropped 2 bases and J dropped 8 bases, with 10 bases sitting between them. This CDR3 is CSARSQGYSPLHF. CDR3 coding DNA: TGCAGTGCTAGATCCCAGGGTTATTCACCCCTCCACTTT.

Ten or more counts support this clonotype. This chain joins TRBV7-8 and TRBJ2-1, with 13 bases lining up with TRBD2. The J segment lost 8 bases and the V segment lost 4 bases, leaving 8 bases of the junction unmatched. This CDR3 comprises 16 residues. Germline assignment: CDR1 SGHVS and CDR2 FQNEAQ. The CDR3 DNA is TGTGCCAGCAGCTATCGGACTAGCGGGGGCCGGGATGAGCAGTTCTTC. Translating gives CASSYRTSGGRDEQFF.

This clonotype was counted between two and nine times. The V and J genes are TRBV7-8 and TRBJ1-2; tentative D call: TRBD1 (6 bases). The CDR3 runs to 14 residues. Germline V gives CDR1 SGHVS, CDR2 FQNEAQ. Trimming left V 8 bases short and J 7 bases short, with 20 bases between. CDR3 region: CASGERTEGGGYTF. The DNA of the CDR3 is TGTGCCAGCGGGGAGAGGACAGAGGGAGGTGGCTACACCTTC.

This clonotype was found many times. The chain combines TRBV19 with TRBJ1-5, with TRBD1 as a possible D gene (6 bases). Germline values: CDR1 LNHDA, CDR2 SQIVND (reference sequence). The CDR3 is 15 residues long. The V end was cut by 5 bases, the J end by 3 bases, with 14 bases between. CDR3 in DNA: TGTGCCAGTAGTCGAGGGGGGGGAAACAATCAGCCCCAGCATTTT. This codes for CASSRGGGNNQPQHF.

There are many counts of this clonotype. The V call is TRBV6-2 or TRBV6-3, the J call TRBJ1-2, with D possibly TRBD1 on 5 matching bases. This CDR3 is built from 12 residues. Germline CDR1 is MNHEY and CDR2 is SVGEGT. The V end lost 7 bases, the J end lost 8 bases, and 14 bases lay between the germline ends. As DNA, the CDR3 is TGTGCCAGCAAAGGAAGGGGCTACGGCTACACCTTC. It is translated as CASKGRGYGYTF.